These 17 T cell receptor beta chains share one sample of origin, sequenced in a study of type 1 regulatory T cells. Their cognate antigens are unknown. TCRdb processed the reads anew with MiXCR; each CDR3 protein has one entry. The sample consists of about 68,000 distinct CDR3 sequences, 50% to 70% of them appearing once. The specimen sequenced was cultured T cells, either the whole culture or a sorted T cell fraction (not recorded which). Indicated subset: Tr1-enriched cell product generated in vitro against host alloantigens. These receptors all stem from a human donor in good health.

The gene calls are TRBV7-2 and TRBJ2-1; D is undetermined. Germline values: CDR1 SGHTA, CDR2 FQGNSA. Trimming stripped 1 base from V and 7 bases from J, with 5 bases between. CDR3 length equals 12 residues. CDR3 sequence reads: CASSLVGNEQFF. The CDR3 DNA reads TGTGCCAGCAGCTTAGTAGGGAATGAGCAGTTCTTC.

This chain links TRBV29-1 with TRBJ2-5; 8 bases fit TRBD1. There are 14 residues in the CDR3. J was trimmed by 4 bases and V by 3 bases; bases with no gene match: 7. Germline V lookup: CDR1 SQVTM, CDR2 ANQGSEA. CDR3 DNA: TGCAGCGTTGATAACTGGACAGGGTTAGAGACCCAGTACTTC. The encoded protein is CSVDNWTGLETQYF.

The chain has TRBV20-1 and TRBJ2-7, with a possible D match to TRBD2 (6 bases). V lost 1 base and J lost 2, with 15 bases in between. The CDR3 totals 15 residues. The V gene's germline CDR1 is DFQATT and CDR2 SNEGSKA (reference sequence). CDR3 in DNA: TGCAGTGCTAGAGGGGAGGTTAGTAACCCCTACGAGCAGTACTTC. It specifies CSARGEVSNPYEQYF.

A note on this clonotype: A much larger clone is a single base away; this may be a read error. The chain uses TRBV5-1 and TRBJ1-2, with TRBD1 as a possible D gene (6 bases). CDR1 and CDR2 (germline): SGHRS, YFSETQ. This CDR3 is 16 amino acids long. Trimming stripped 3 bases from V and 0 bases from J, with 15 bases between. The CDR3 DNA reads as TGCGCCAGCAGCTCCCAACAGGGTATTTCTAACTATGGCTACACCTTC. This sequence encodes CASSSQQGISNYGYTF.

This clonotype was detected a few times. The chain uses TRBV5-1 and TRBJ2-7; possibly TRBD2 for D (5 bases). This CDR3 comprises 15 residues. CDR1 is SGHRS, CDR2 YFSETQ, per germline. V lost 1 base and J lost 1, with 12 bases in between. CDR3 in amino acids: CASSLLSGLSYEQYF. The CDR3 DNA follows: TGCGCCAGCAGCTTGTTAAGCGGATTGTCCTACGAGCAGTACTTC.

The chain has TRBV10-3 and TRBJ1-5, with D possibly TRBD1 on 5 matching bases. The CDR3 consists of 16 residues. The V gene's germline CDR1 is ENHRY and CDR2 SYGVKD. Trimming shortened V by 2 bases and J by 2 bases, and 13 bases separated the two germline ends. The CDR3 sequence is CAISEGAGPGNQPQHF. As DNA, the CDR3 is TGTGCCATCAGTGAGGGGGCAGGTCCAGGCAATCAGCCCCAGCATTTT.

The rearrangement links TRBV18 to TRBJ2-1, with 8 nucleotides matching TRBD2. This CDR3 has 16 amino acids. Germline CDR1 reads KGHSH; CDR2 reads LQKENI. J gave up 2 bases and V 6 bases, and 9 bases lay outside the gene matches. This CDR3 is CASSPTSGGTYNEQFF. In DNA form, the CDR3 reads TGTGCCAGCTCTCCAACTAGCGGAGGGACCTACAATGAGCAGTTCTTC.

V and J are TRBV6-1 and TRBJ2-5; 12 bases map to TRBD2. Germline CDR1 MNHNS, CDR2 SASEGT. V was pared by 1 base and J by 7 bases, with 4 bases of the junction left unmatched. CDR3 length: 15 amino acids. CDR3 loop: CASSEGTSGTVTQYF. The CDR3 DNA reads TGTGCCAGCAGTGAAGGGACTAGCGGGACAGTGACCCAGTACTTC.

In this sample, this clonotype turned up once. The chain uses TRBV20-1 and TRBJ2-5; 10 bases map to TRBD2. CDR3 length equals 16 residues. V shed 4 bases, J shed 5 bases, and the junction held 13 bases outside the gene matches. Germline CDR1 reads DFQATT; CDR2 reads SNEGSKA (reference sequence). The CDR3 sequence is CSATTTSGPTTETQYF. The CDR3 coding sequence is TGCAGTGCTACCACGACTAGCGGGCCAACAACGGAGACCCAGTACTTC.

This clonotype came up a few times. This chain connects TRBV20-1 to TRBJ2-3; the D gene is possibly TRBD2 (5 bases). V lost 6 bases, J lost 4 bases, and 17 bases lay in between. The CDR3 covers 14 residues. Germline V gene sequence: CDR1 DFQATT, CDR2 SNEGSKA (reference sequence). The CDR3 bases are TGCAGTGCCCCCTCAGCGGACGGTCCAGATACGCAGTATTTT. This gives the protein CSAPSADGPDTQYF.

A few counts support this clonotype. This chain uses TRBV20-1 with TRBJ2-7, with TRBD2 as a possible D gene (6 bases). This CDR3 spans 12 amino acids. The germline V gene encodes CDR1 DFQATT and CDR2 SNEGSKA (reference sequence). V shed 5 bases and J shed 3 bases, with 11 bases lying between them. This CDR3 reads CSALAGNYEQYF. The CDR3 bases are TGCAGTGCTCTGGCGGGAAACTACGAGCAGTACTTC.

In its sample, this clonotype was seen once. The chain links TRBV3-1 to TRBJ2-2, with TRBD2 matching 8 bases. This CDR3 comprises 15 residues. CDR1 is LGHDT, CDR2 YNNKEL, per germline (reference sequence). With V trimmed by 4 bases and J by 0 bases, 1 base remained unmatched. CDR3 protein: CASSPGGANTGELFF. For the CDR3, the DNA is TGTGCCAGCAGCCCGGGGGGGGCGAACACCGGGGAGCTGTTTTTT.

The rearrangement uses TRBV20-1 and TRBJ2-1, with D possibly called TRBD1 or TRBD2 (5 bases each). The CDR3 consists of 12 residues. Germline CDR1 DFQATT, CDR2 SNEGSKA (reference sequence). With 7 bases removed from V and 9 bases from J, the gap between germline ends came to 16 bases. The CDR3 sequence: CSVPGRVIEQFF. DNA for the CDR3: TGCAGTGTCCCGGGACGTGTAATTGAGCAGTTCTTC.

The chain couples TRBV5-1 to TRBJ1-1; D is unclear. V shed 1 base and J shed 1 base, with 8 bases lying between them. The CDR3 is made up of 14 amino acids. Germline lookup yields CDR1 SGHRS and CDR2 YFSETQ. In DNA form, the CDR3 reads TGCGCCAGCAGCTTGATAAACGCGAACACTGAAGCTTTCTTT. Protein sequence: CASSLINANTEAFF.

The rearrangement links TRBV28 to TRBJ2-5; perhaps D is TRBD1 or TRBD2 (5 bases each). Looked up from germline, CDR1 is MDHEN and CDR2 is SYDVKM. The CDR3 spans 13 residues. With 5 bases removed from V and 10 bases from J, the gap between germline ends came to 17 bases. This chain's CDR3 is CASSARDLGSQYF. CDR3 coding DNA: TGTGCCAGCAGTGCTAGGGACCTTGGGAGCCAGTACTTC.

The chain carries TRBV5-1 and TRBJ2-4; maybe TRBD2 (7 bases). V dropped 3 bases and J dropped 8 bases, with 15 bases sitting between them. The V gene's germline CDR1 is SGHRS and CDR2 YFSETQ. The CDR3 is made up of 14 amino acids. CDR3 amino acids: CASSWGGLGDIQYF. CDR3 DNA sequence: TGCGCCAGCAGCTGGGGGGGGCTAGGTGACATTCAGTACTTC.

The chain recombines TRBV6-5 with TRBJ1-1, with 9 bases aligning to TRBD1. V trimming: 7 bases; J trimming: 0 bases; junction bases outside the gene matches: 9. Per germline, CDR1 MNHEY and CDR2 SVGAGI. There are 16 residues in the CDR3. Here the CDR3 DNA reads TGTGCCAGCATAACTCACAGGGGGCGCATGAACACTGAAGCTTTCTTT. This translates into CASITHRGRMNTEAFF.